These T cell receptor beta chains were read from a single sample in a study of cytomegalovirus exposure and HLA in healthy donors. Profiled with immunoSEQ multiplex PCR; TCRdb holds only in-frame clones, not every one. The sample data list 100,000 to 150,000 clones. Material for sequencing was PBMCs. All receptors come from a man aged 35-49 years in good health and CMV-seronegative. CDR3s leave out the opening cysteine and the closing phenylalanine or tryptophan. D genes are given only for firm matches.

>TRBJ2-2|TRBV5-1|NA
ASSLYDRDTGELF
>TRBJ2-1|TRBV9|NA
ASSLTGDSYNEQF
>TRBJ2-5|TRBV11-2|NA
ASSPGLLQETQY
>TRBJ2-7|TRBV18|NA
ASSPGTAAYEQY
>TRBJ2-3|TRBV28|NA
ASSFFSIGAYTDTQY
>TRBJ1-1|TRBV28|TRBD1
ASSLTGPGTEAF
>TRBJ2-7|TRBV4-1|TRBD2
ASSRQAGYYEQY
>TRBJ2-1|TRBV5-4|TRBD2
ASSSGTSDRKKF
>TRBJ1-5|TRBV5-8|NA
ASTLWDKPTAYQPQH
>TRBJ2-1|TRBV11-3|TRBD2
ASSSRLAGYNEQF
>NA|TRBV13|TRBD1
ASSSWDRAYEQY
>TRBJ1-3|TRBV5-1|NA
ASSSQVNSGNTIY
>TRBJ2-1|TRBV4-1|TRBD2
ASSQEASGSGSYNEQF
>TRBJ2-5|TRBV9|TRBD2
ASSVGGAGGRETQY
>TRBJ1-1|TRBV19|NA
ASRVTGSNTEAF
>TRBJ1-1|TRBV7-9|NA
ASSPGGATEAF